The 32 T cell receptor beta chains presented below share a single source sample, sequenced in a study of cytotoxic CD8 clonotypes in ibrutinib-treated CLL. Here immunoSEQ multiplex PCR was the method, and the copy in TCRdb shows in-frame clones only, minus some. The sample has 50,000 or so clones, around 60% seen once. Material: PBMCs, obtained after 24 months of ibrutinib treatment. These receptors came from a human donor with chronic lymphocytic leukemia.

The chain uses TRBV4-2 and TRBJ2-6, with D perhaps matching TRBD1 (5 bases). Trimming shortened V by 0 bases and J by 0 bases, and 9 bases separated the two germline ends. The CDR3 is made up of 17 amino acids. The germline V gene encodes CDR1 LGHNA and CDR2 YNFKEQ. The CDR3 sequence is CASSQDRVSSGANVLTF. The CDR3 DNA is TGTGCCAGCAGCCAAGACAGGGTCAGCTCTGGGGCCAACGTCCTGACTTTC.

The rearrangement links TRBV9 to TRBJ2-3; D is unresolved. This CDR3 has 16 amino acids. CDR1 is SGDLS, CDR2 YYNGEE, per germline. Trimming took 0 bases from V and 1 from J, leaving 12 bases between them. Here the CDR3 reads CASSVEVLSRTDTQYF. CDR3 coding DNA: TGTGCCAGCAGCGTAGAAGTACTATCCCGCACAGATACGCAGTATTTT.

The CDR3 reads CASRDTGTGAYGYTF. The CDR3 bases are TGTGCCAGCAGAGACACCGGGACAGGGGCTTATGGCTACACCTTC. The chain joins TRBV6-1 to TRBJ1-2; 10 bases map to TRBD1. Germline V CDR1 and CDR2: MNHNS, SASEGT. The CDR3 sequence is 15 residues long. Trimming cost V 6 bases and J 5 bases; bases outside gene matches: 9.

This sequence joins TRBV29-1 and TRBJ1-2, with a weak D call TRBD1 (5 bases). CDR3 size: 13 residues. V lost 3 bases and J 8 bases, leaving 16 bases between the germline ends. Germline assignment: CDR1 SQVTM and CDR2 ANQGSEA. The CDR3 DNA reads TGCAGCGTTGAGAAGGGAGGGGCGCGCGGCTACACCTTC. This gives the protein CSVEKGGARGYTF. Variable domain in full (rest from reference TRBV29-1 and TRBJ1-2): SAVISQKPSRDICQRGTSLTIQCQVDSQVTMMFWYRQQPGQSLTLIATANQGSEATYESGFVIDKFPISRPNLTFSTLTVSNMSPEDSSIYLCSVEKGGARGYTFGSGTRLTVV.

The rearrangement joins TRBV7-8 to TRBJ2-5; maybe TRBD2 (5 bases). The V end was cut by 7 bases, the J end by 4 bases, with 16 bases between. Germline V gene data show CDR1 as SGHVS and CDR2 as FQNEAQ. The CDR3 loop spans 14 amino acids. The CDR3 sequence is CASTAVLARETQYF. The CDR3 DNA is TGTGCCAGCACCGCCGTTCTAGCCAGAGAGACCCAGTACTTC.

DNA of the CDR3: TGTGCCAGCAGCCAAGGTGTAGCCGGATGGGACGGGGCCAACGTCCTGACTTTC. Its translation is CASSQGVAGWDGANVLTF. This sequence joins TRBV14 and TRBJ2-6; the D call may be TRBD1 or TRBD2 (5 bases each). The CDR3 contains 18 residues. V lost 1 base to trimming and J lost 4 bases, with 17 bases between them. Germline V gene sequence: CDR1 SGHDN, CDR2 FVKESK.

As DNA, the CDR3 is TGTGCTAGTGGTTTCGGAGGGAACACTGAAGCTTTCTTT. Residues: CASGFGGNTEAFF. V usage is TRBV12-5 and J usage is TRBJ1-1, with unresolved D. V was trimmed by 3 bases and J by 1 base, leaving 6 bases between them. The CDR3 sequence is 13 residues long. From germline, CDR1 is LGHNT and CDR2 FRNRAP.

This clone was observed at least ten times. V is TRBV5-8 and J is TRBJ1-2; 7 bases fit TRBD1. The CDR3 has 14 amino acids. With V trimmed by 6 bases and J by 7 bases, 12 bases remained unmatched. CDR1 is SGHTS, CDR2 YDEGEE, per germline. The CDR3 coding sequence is TGTGCCAGCACCAAACGGACAGGCAGCCTTGGCTACACCTTC. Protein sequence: CASTKRTGSLGYTF. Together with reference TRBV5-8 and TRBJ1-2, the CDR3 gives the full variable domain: EAGVTQSPTHLIKTRGQQATLRCSPISGHTSVYWYQQALGLGLQFLLWYDEGEERNRGNFPPRFSGRQFPNYSSELNVNALELEDSALYLCASTKRTGSLGYTFGSGTRLTVV.

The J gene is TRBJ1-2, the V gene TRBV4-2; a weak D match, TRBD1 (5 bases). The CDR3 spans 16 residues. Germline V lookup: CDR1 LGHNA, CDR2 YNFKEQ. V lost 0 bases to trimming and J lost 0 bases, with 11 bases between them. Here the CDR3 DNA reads TGTGCCAGCAGCCAAGATCTGGGGGACCCTAACTATGGCTACACCTTC. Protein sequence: CASSQDLGDPNYGYTF.

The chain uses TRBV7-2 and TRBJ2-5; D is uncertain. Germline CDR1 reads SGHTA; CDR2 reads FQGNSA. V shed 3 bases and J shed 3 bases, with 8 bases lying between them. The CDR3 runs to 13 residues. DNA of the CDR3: TGTGCCAGCAGCTTTGAACCAAAAGAGACCCAGTACTTC. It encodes CASSFEPKETQYF.

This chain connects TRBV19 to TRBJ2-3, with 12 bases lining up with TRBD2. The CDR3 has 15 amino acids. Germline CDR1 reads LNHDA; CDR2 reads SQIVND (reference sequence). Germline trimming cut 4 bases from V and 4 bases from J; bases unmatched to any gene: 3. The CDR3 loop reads CASSTPSGGADTQYF. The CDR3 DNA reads TGTGCCAGTAGTACCCCTAGCGGGGGGGCAGATACGCAGTATTTT.

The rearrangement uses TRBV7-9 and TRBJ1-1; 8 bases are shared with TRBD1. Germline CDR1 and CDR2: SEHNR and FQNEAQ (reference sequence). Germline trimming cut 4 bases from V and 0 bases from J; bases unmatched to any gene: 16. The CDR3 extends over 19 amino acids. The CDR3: CASSSLQTGTGHMNTEAFF. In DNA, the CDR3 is TGTGCCAGCAGCTCCCTCCAAACCGGGACAGGCCACATGAACACTGAAGCTTTCTTT. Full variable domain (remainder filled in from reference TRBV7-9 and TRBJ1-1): DTGVSQNPRHKITKRGQNVTFRCDPISEHNRLYWYRQTLGQGPEFLTYFQNEAQLEKSRLLSDRFSAERPKGSFSTLEIQRTEQGDSAMYLCASSSLQTGTGHMNTEAFFGQGTRLTVV.

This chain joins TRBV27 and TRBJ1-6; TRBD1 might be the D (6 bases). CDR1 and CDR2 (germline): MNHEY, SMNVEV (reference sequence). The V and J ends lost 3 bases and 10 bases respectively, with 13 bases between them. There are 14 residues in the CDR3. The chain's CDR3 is CASSFSRQESPLHF. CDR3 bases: TGTGCCAGCAGTTTCTCCAGACAGGAGTCACCCCTCCACTTT.

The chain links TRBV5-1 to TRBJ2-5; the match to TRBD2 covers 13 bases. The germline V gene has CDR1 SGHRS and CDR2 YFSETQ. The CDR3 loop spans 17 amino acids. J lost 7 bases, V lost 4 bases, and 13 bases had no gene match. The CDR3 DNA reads TGCGCCAGCAGCCTCGGGGGGACTAGCGGGGCCCCAGGGACCCAGTACTTC. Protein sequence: CASSLGGTSGAPGTQYF.

The CDR3 reads CSAGQDSDGYTF. The CDR3, as DNA: TGCAGCGCCGGACAGGATTCGGATGGCTACACCTTC. The gene calls are TRBV29-1 and TRBJ1-2; 7 bases align to TRBD1. Germline lookup yields CDR1 SQVTM and CDR2 ANQGSEA. CDR3 length: 12 amino acids. The V gene end was trimmed by 7 bases and the J gene end by 6 bases; junction bases not matched to a gene: 8.

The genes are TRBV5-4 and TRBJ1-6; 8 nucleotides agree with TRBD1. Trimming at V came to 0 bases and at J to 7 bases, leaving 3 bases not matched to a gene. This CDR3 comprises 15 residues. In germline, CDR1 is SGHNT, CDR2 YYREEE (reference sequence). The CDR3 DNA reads TGTGCCAGCAGCTTGGGGACAGGGAACAATTCACCCCTCCACTTT. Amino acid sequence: CASSLGTGNNSPLHF.

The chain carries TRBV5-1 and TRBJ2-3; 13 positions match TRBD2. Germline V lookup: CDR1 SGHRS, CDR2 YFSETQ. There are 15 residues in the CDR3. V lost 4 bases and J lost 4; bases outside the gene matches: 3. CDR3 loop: CASSPGLAGADTQYF. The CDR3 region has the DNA TGCGCCAGCAGCCCAGGACTAGCGGGGGCAGATACGCAGTATTTT.

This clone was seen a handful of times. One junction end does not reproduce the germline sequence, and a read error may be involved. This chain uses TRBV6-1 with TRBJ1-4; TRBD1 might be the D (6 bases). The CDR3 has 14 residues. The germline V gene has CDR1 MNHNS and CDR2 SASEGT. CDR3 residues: CASSEAFLDRDSIF. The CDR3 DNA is TGTGCCAGCAGTGAAGCCTTCTTGGACAGAGATTCAATTTTT.

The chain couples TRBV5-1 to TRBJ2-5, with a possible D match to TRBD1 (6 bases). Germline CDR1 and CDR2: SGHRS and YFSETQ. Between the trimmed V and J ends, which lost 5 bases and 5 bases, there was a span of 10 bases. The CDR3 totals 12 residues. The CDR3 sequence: CASSNREETQYF. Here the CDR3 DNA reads TGCGCCAGCAGTAACAGGGAGGAGACCCAGTACTTC.

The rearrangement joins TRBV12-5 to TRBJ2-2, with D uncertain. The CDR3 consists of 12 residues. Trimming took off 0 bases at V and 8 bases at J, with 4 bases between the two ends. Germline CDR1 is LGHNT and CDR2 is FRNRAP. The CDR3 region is CASGLVPGELFF. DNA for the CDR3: TGTGCTAGTGGTTTGGTACCGGGGGAGCTGTTTTTT.

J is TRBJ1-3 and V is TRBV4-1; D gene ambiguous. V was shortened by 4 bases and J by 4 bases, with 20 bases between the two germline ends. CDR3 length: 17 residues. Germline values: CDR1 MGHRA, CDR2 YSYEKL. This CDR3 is CASSRGGLVVMGNTIYF. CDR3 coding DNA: TGCGCCAGCAGCCGCGGCGGGCTGGTCGTAATGGGAAACACCATATATTTT.

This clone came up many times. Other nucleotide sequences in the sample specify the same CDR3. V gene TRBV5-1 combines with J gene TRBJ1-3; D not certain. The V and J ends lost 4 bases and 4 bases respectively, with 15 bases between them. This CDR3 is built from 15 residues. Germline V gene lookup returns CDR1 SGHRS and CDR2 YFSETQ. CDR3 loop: CASSPPSGRGNTIYF. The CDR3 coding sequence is TGCGCCAGCAGCCCTCCTTCGGGGAGGGGAAACACCATATATTTT.

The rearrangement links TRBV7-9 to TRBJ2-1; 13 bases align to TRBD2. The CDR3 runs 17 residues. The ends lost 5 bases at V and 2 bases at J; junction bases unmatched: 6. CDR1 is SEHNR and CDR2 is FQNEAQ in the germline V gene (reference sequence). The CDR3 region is CASSPTSGGAPYNEQFF. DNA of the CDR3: TGTGCCAGCAGCCCAACTAGCGGGGGGGCTCCCTACAATGAGCAGTTCTTC.

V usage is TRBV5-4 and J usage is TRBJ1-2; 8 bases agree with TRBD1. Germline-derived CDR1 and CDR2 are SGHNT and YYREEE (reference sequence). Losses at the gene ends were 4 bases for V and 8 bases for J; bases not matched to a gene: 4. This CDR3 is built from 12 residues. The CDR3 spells CASSLTGGGYTF. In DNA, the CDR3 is TGTGCCAGCAGCCTTACAGGGGGGGGCTACACCTTC.

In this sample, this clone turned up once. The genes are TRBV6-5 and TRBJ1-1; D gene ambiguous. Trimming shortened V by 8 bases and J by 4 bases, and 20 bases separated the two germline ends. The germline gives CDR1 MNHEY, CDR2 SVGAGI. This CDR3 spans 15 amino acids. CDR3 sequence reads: CASGPLRRRATEAFF. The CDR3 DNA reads TGTGCCAGCGGACCGCTGAGGCGTCGGGCCACTGAAGCTTTCTTT.

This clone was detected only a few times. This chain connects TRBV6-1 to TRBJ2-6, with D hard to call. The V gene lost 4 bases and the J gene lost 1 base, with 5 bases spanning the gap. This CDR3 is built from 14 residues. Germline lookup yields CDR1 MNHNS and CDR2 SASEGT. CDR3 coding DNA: TGTGCCAGCAGTGCCCATTCTGGGGCCAACGTCCTGACTTTC. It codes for CASSAHSGANVLTF.

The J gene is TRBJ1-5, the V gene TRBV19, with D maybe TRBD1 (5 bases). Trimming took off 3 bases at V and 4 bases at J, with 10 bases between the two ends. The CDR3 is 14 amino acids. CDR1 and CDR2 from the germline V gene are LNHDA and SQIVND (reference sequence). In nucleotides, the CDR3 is TGTGCCAGTAGTATTCCAGGGTCTAATCAGCCCCAGCATTTT. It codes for CASSIPGSNQPQHF.

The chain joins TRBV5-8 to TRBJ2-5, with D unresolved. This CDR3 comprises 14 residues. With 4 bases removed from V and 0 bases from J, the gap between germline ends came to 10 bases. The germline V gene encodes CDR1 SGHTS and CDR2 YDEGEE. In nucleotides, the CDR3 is TGTGCCAGCAGCCCATGGCTCAACCAAGAGACCCAGTACTTC. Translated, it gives CASSPWLNQETQYF. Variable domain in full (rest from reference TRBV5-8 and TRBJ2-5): EAGVTQSPTHLIKTRGQQATLRCSPISGHTSVYWYQQALGLGLQFLLWYDEGEERNRGNFPPRFSGRQFPNYSSELNVNALELEDSALYLCASSPWLNQETQYFGPGTRLLVL.

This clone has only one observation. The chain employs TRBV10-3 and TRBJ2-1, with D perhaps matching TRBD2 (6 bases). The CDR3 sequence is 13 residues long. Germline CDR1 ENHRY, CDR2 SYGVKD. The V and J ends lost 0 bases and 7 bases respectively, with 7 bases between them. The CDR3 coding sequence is TGTGCCATCAGTGAGTCGGGGAGGAATGAGCAGTTCTTC. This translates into CAISESGRNEQFF.

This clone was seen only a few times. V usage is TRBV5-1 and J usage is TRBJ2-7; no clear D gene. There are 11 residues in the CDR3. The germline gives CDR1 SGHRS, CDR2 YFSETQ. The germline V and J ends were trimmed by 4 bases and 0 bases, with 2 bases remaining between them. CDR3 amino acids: CASSGSYEQYF. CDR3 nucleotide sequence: TGCGCCAGCAGCGGCTCCTACGAGCAGTACTTC.

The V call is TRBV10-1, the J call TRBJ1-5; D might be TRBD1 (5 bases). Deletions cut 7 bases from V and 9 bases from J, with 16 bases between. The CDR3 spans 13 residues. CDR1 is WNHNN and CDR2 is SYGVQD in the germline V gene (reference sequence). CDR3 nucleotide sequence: TGCGCCAGCACTAAGGGGAACCCATCGCCCCAGCATTTT. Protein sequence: CASTKGNPSPQHF.

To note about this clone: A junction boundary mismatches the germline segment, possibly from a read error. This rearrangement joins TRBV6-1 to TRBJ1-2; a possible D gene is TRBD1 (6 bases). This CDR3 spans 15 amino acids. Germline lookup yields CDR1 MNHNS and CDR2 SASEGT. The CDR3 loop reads CASREGGFTNYGYTF. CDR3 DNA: TGTGCCAGCAGGGAAGGGGGGTTTACCAACTATGGCTACACCTTC.